The subject of this entry is one T cell receptor beta chain. Antigen: not known. CDR1 and CDR2 from the germline V gene are SGDLS and YYNGEE. With 4 bases clipped from V and 8 bases from J, the junction kept 13 bases outside the gene matches. The CDR3 is 17 amino acids. The entry originates in a study of T cell responses to AZD1222 COVID-19 vaccine. Study overall: Second-dose intervals near 4 or 12 weeks were combined.

Measured with immunoSEQ multiplex PCR; TCRdb has only the in-frame clones, and not every one. Found here are about 140,000 clones, approximately 90% of them singletons; the top ten hold about 3.4%. Study-level results: Following two doses of AZD1222, Spike-specific TCR breadth and depth rose. The donor group comprised mostly white British people and more females; the analysis possibly underestimated clonal diversity. Close to half of spike-specific TCRs reportedly recognize unmutated variant regions.

The sequencing here drew on peripheral blood, taken on day 0 of AZD1222 vaccination. The receptor's source is an adult in good health. The chain is built from TRBV9 and TRBJ2-2, with 11 nucleotides matching TRBD2. CDR3 in amino acids: CASSLSGRAFLTGELFF. CDR3 nucleotide sequence: TGTGCCAGCAGCCTTAGCGGGAGGGCCTTCTTAACGGGGGAGCTGTTTTTT.